These 19 T cell receptor beta chains were sequenced from one sample in a study of CD8+CD57+ T cells in acquired aplastic anemia. Both TCR beta VDJ combination and CDR3 sequence profiling were carried out. Genomic DNA was the template for this profiling. MiXCR was run by TCRdb on the reads, yielding one entry per CDR3 protein. The sample holds about 190,000 distinct CDR3 sequences, about 53% seen once. Sequencing was done on a sample of sorted CD4+, CD8+, or CD8+CD57+ T cells (not recorded which) from PBMCs. These receptors were taken from a human donor in good health, serving as a control.

V gene TRBV7-9 combines with J gene TRBJ2-3, with D uncertain. Trimming cost V 5 bases and J 4 bases, with 16 bases left between them. Germline values: CDR1 SEHNR, CDR2 FQNEAQ (reference sequence). The CDR3 extends over 15 amino acids. The CDR3 region has the DNA TGTGCCAGCAGCCCTTCTGCTGGGTTCTCAGATACGCAGTATTTT. This codes for CASSPSAGFSDTQYF.

The rearrangement joins TRBV15 to TRBJ1-1; D might be TRBD1 (5 bases). This CDR3 has 14 residues. Germline V CDR1 and CDR2: LNHNV, YYDKDF (reference sequence). V shed 0 bases and J shed 5 bases, with 10 bases lying between them. The CDR3 DNA reads as TGTGCCACCAGCAGAGAAGGGGACGGAACTGAAGCTTTCTTT. It codes for CATSREGDGTEAFF.

This clonotype was counted ten times or more. The chain recombines TRBV4-3 with TRBJ2-2; D gene uncertain. Deletions cut 0 bases from V and 3 bases from J, with 8 bases between. This CDR3 comprises 15 residues. Per the germline V gene, CDR1 is LGHNA and CDR2 is YSLEER. The CDR3 coding sequence is TGCGCCAGCAGCCAAGATTCGGTATACACCGGGGAGCTGTTTTTT. It specifies CASSQDSVYTGELFF.

This clonotype was found many times. The gene calls are TRBV20-1 and TRBJ1-1, with D perhaps TRBD1 (6 bases). CDR1 is DFQATT and CDR2 is SNEGSKA in the germline V gene (reference sequence). V lost 2 bases and J lost 0, with 10 bases in between. The CDR3 contains 14 residues. Here the CDR3 reads CSARPTGMNTEAFF. The CDR3 region has the DNA TGCAGTGCTAGACCTACAGGGATGAACACTGAAGCTTTCTTT.

This clonotype was detected only once. The chain is built from TRBV7-6 and TRBJ2-7, with D perhaps assigned TRBD1 or TRBD2 (6 bases each). The CDR3 consists of 15 residues. Germline lookup yields CDR1 SGHVS and CDR2 FNYEAQ. With 5 bases removed from V and 0 bases from J, the gap between germline ends came to 14 bases. The DNA for the CDR3 is TGTGCCAGCAGCCCTCGAGGGGGGAGCTCCTACGAGCAGTACTTC. This codes for CASSPRGGSSYEQYF.

This clonotype was found many times. The V and J genes are TRBV6-5 and TRBJ1-1, with a tentative D call TRBD1 (5 bases). The ends were cut back, 5 bases at V and 0 bases at J, with 13 bases in the middle. Germline CDR1 is MNHEY and CDR2 is SVGAGI. The CDR3 consists of 15 residues. CDR3 sequence: CASSNPGQMNTEAFF. CDR3 nucleotides: TGTGCCAGCAGTAACCCGGGGCAGATGAACACTGAAGCTTTCTTT.

This clonotype was observed at least ten times. J is TRBJ1-2 and V is TRBV7-9; 9 positions match TRBD1. CDR1 and CDR2 (germline): SEHNR, FQNEAQ (reference sequence). V gave up 10 bases and J gave up 6 bases; unmatched junction bases: 9. The CDR3 contains 13 residues. In DNA, the CDR3 is TGTGCCACAACAACCGGGACAGGGAATGGCTACACCTTC. Translating gives CATTTGTGNGYTF. Looking up the rest from reference TRBV7-9 and TRBJ1-2 gives the full variable domain: DTGVSQNPRHKITKRGQNVTFRCDPISEHNRLYWYRQTLGQGPEFLTYFQNEAQLEKSRLLSDRFSAERPKGSFSTLEIQRTEQGDSAMYLCATTTGTGNGYTFGSGTRLTVV.

J is TRBJ2-7 and V is TRBV7-6; the match to TRBD2 covers 10 bases. The CDR3 runs 16 residues. After removal of 2 bases from V and 1 base from J, the junction contained 5 bases not matched to a gene. Germline V CDR1 and CDR2: SGHVS, FNYEAQ. The CDR3 sequence: CASSLRASGGSYEQYF. The CDR3 DNA is TGTGCCAGCAGCTTAAGGGCTAGCGGGGGTTCCTACGAGCAGTACTTC.

The V gene is TRBV7-9, the J gene TRBJ2-1; 7 nucleotides align to TRBD2. After removal of 2 bases from V and 6 bases from J, the junction contained 4 bases not matched to a gene. The CDR3 covers 14 residues. Germline values: CDR1 SEHNR, CDR2 FQNEAQ (reference sequence). The CDR3 is CASSLLAAINEQFF. CDR3 bases: TGTGCCAGCAGCTTACTAGCGGCGATCAATGAGCAGTTCTTC.

This clonotype was seen only a few times. V and J are TRBV10-3 and TRBJ1-1; no firm D call. The germline V and J ends were trimmed by 6 bases and 4 bases, with 15 bases remaining between them. The germline CDR1 and CDR2 sequences are ENHRY and SYGVKD. This CDR3 comprises 14 residues. CDR3 DNA sequence: TGTGCCATCAGCCGGTCTATAGAGGGCACTGAAGCTTTCTTT. This encodes CAISRSIEGTEAFF.

About this clonotype: One end of the junction does not line up with germline, which may come from a read error. The CDR3 nucleotides read TGTGCCACCAGTGATCCCGGGATTGGCACTGAAGCTTTCTTT. It translates to CATSDPGIGTEAFF. The V and J genes are TRBV6-4 and TRBJ1-1; the D is unclear. The CDR3 is 14 residues long. Germline V lookup: CDR1 MRHNA, CDR2 SNTAGT.

The rearrangement links TRBV9 to TRBJ2-1; maybe TRBD1 (5 bases). Germline V gene sequence: CDR1 SGDLS, CDR2 YYNGEE. V was shortened by 4 bases and J by 9 bases, with 14 bases between the two germline ends. This CDR3 is 13 amino acids long. DNA of the CDR3: TGTGCCAGCAGCTCATCAGGGCGTACTGAGCAGTTCTTC. Residues: CASSSSGRTEQFF.

This clonotype occurred many times. The chain has TRBV19 and TRBJ2-5; D is unclear. With 5 bases removed from V and 7 bases from J, the gap between germline ends came to 20 bases. The CDR3 contains 15 residues. CDR1 LNHDA and CDR2 SQIVND come from the germline V gene (reference sequence). CDR3: CASSESHAGKGTQYF. DNA of the CDR3: TGTGCCAGTAGTGAGAGCCACGCCGGCAAGGGGACCCAGTACTTC.

This clonotype has a handful of counts. CDR3 sequence: CASSLSGSTNTIYF. The DNA for the CDR3 is TGTGCCAGCAGCTTGAGCGGCAGCACAAACACCATATATTTT. The J gene is TRBJ1-3, the V gene TRBV7-9; D remains ambiguous. This CDR3 is 14 amino acids long. Germline V gene sequence: CDR1 SEHNR, CDR2 FQNEAQ (reference sequence). The V end lost 3 bases, the J end lost 6 bases, and 12 bases lay between the germline ends. Together with reference TRBV7-9 and TRBJ1-3, the CDR3 gives the full variable domain: DTGVSQNPRHKITKRGQNVTFRCDPISEHNRLYWYRQTLGQGPEFLTYFQNEAQLEKSRLLSDRFSAERPKGSFSTLEIQRTEQGDSAMYLCASSLSGSTNTIYFGEGSWLTVV.

The rearrangement joins TRBV12-5 to TRBJ1-1, with 10 bases matching TRBD1. Germline CDR1 and CDR2: LGHNT and FRNRAP. The CDR3 sequence is 17 residues long. J lost 3 bases, V lost 1 base, and 8 bases had no gene match. CDR3: CASGLGQPGTGDTEAFF. In DNA form, the CDR3 reads TGTGCTAGTGGTTTGGGCCAACCCGGGACAGGGGACACTGAAGCTTTCTTT.

This clonotype has ten or more counts. This chain uses TRBV7-2 with TRBJ1-1; D is undetermined. CDR1 SGHTA and CDR2 FQGNSA come from the germline V gene. Trimming took off 3 bases at V and 4 bases at J, with 9 bases between the two ends. CDR3 length: 13 residues. For the CDR3, the DNA is TGTGCCAGCAGCTTTACCGAGGGCACTGAAGCTTTCTTT. Its translation: CASSFTEGTEAFF.

In this sample, this clonotype turned up many times. This chain joins TRBV14 and TRBJ1-2; TRBD1 matches at 8 bases. Germline assignment: CDR1 SGHDN and CDR2 FVKESK. The V and J ends lost 4 bases and 4 bases, in that order; junction bases with no gene match: 5. The CDR3 has 14 residues. CDR3 DNA sequence: TGTGCCAGCAGCCCCGGGACAGGAGTCTATGGCTACACCTTC. It encodes CASSPGTGVYGYTF.

The chain carries TRBV10-3 and TRBJ2-5, with TRBD2 as a possible D gene (6 bases). The CDR3 totals 12 residues. CDR1 is ENHRY and CDR2 is SYGVKD in the germline V gene. The ends were cut back, 4 bases at V and 3 bases at J, with 6 bases in the middle. The CDR3 spells CAISGEEETQYF. CDR3 in DNA: TGTGCCATCAGTGGGGAGGAAGAGACCCAGTACTTC.

This chain links TRBV20-1 with TRBJ1-2; 8 positions agree with TRBD1. Germline V gene sequence: CDR1 DFQATT, CDR2 SNEGSKA (reference sequence). The ends lost 0 bases at V and 8 bases at J; junction bases unmatched: 8. The CDR3 length is 14 residues. CDR3 sequence: CSARDWDRLEGYTF. CDR3 sequence (DNA): TGCAGTGCTAGAGACTGGGACAGGCTGGAAGGCTACACCTTC.